This TCR beta chain derives from a study of PD-1 blockade in classical Hodgkin lymphoma. General study points: By cycle point C4D1, TCR diversity had risen significantly in CD4+ cells (but not CD8+ cells). The origin of the repertoire differences remains undefined, with disease activity or prior therapy as possible causes. Among the patients, those starting nivolumab under 1 year after ASCT were excluded. Reports described newly diagnosed patients as having lower baseline TCR diversity than healthy donors.

Per the germline V gene, CDR1 is MNHNS and CDR2 is SASEGT. This CDR3 spans 14 amino acids. V shed 6 bases and J shed 8 bases, with 19 bases lying between them. Repertoires were generated with immunoSEQ multiplex PCR, while TCRdb's copy carries only in-frame clones and drops some. The data hold thousands of clones, with approximately 89% observed a single time. This clone was found once. What it binds is not known. The time point here: cycle 4 day 1 (C4D1), after less than 7 weeks of nivolumab. Every patient relapsed after autologous stem cell transplantation, and brentuximab vedotin exposure varied. Using magnetic negative selection, the CD4+ T cells were separated out of thawed PBMCs.

The specimen was CD4+ T cells from blood, collected before the fourth cycle of nivolumab. The receptor was derived from a human donor with classical Hodgkin lymphoma. This chain connects TRBV6-1 to TRBJ1-2, with D hard to call. This chain's CDR3 is CASRIIPRTRGYTF. The CDR3 DNA reads as TGTGCCAGCAGAATCATACCCCGGACGCGGGGCTACACCTTC.